The entry below gives a single TCR beta chain sequence along with its context. The source of the sample is a study of blood T cell repertoires in COVID-19. Study-wide background: Samples came from the United States, Italy and Spain, spanning acute and convalescent COVID-19. T cells, B-cell-depleted T cells, or PBMCs provided the cDNA or gDNA that served as material.

Germline values: CDR1 SGHVS, CDR2 FNYEAQ. This CDR3 comprises 12 residues. V was pared by 3 bases and J by 2 bases, with 4 bases between. In the study's own analysis: How many nucleated cells were present was estimated from reference gene primer amplification. TCRdb's table, derived via immunoSEQ multiplex PCR, lists solely in-frame clones and lacks some. For V, J and clone size, that table is used; D and trimming come from the DNA. The sample records roughly 230,000 clones, approximately 92% being singletons. Sequenced input: peripheral blood. The clonotype originates from a middle-aged woman who had recovered from COVID-19. This sequence joins TRBV7-6 and TRBJ1-2; D remains unclear. CDR3 residues: CASSLGNYGYTF. The DNA of the CDR3 is TGTGCCAGCAGCTTGGGCAACTATGGCTACACCTTC.